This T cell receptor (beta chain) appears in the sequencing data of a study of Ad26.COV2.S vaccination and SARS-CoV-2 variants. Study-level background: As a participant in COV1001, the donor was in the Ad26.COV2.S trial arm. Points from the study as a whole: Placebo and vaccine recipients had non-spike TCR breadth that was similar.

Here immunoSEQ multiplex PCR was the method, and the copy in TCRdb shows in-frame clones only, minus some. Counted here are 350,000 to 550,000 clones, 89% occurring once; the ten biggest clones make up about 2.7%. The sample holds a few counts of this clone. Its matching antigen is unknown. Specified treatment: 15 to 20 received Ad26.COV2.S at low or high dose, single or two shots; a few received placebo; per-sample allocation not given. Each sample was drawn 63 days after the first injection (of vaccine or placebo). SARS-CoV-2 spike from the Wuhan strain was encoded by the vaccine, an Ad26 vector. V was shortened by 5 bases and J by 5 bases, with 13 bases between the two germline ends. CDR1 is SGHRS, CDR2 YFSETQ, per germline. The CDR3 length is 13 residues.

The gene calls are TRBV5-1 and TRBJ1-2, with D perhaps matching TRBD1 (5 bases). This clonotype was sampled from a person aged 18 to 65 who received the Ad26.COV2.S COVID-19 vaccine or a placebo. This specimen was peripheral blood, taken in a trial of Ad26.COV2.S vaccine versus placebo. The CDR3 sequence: CASRPRDGYGYTF. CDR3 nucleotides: TGCGCCAGCAGGCCCAGGGACGGTTATGGCTACACCTTC.